This record concerns one T cell receptor (beta chain) sequence. Its matching antigen is unknown. The sample belongs to a study of T cell repertoires in cytomegalovirus infection. Study at large: CMV infection together with matching HLA type was indicated by public TCR beta signatures.

Trimming took off 0 bases at V and 6 bases at J, with 8 bases between the two ends. Germline assignment: CDR1 ENHRY and CDR2 SYGVKD. The CDR3 runs to 13 residues. A single record per CDR3 protein comes from TCRdb applying MiXCR to the reads. The table lists over 40,000 distinct CDR3 sequences, about 21% of them singletons. The chain links TRBV10-3 to TRBJ1-2, with D hard to call. The origin of this receptor is a human donor in good health (CMV status not recorded). Some clones in this sample may be carry-over from other donors' samples. Sequences were derived from CD8+ T cells from cultured PBMCs, sampled from culture after CMV antigen stimulation. CDR3 in DNA: TGTGCCATCAGTGAGTCGAAAGGGCATGGCTACACCTTC. Translation gives CAISESKGHGYTF.